Given below is one T cell receptor (beta chain) in context. Antigen specificity is unknown. Researchers ran the PCR with 60 Vbeta and 13 Jbeta primers. TCRdb keeps only in-frame clones here, not all; method: immunoSEQ multiplex PCR. The sample consists of 30,000 to 40,000 clones, approximately 79% of them appearing once. Germline loops: CDR1 MNHEY, CDR2 SVGAGI. The V gene end was trimmed by 6 bases and the J gene end by 4 bases; junction bases not matched to a gene: 8. This CDR3 spans 14 amino acids. The data are from a study of cytomegalovirus exposure and HLA in healthy donors. Study-level results: Three CMV-associated chains were confirmed in vitro to be specific for CMV antigens. Sequencing had likely introduced a cluster of highly shared sequence variants as an artifact.

This clonotype was obtained from a woman in her twenties or thirties in good health and CMV-seropositive. Input material: PBMCs. The rearrangement uses TRBV6-5 and TRBJ2-7, with 8 bases aligning to TRBD1. Here the CDR3 reads CASSSSDRAYEQYF. The CDR3 DNA is TGTGCCAGCAGCTCATCGGACAGGGCGTACGAGCAGTACTTC.